This T cell receptor (beta chain) was documented in a study of response to subunit inactivated influenza vaccine. General study results and limits: That few new T cells are recruited by each seasonal influenza vaccination was the authors' suggestion.

TCRdb processed the RT-PCR reads anew with MiXCR; each CDR3 protein has one entry. The data show fewer than 550,000 distinct CDR3 sequences, roughly 27% seen once. Comment on this clonotype: What it binds is unknown.

Deletions cut 2 bases from V and 7 bases from J, with 23 bases between. The CDR3 spans 17 residues. Germline CDR1 and CDR2: LGHDT and YNNKEL (reference sequence). This receptor was identified in a man aged 50 to 60 who received an inactivated influenza vaccine. The sequencing used CD4+ T cells sorted from PBMCs, collected more than 4 days after vaccination. This chain links TRBV3-1 with TRBJ2-5; D gene unclear. The CDR3 region has the DNA TGTGCCAGCAGCCAAAGCTCTTATAGGGCCCTCTTTGGGACCCAGTACTTC. As protein: CASSQSSYRALFGTQYF.